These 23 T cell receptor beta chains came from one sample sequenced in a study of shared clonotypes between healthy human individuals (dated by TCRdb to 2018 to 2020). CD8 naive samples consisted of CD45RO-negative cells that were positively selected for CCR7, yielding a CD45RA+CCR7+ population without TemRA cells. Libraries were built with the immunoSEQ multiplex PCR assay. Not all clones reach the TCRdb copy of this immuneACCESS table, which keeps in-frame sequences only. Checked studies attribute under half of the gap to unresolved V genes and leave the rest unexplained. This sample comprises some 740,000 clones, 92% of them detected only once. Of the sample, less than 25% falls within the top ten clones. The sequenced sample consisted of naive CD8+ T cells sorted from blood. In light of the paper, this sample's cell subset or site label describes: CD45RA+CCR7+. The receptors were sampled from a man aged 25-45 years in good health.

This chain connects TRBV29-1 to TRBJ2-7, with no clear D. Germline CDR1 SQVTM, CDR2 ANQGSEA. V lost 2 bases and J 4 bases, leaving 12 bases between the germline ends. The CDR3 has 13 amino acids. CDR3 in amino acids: CSVEFGVRYEQYF. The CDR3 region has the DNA TGCAGCGTTGAATTTGGGGTTCGGTACGAGCAGTACTTC.

CDR3 sequence: CASRYVPETALANYGYTF. The CDR3 DNA is TGTGCCAGCAGATACGTACCGGAGACAGCTCTAGCTAACTATGGCTACACCTTC. The rearrangement links TRBV5-6 to TRBJ1-2, with a tentative D call TRBD1 (5 bases). V gave up 5 bases and J gave up 0 bases, with 23 bases separating them. Germline CDR1 is SGHDT and CDR2 is YYEEEE. The CDR3 totals 18 residues.

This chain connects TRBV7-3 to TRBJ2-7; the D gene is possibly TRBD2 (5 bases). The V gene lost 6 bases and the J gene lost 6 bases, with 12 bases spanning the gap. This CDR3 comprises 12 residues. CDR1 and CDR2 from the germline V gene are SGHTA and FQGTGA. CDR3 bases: TGTGCCAGCAGATCCCCCGGAGGCGAGCAGTACTTC. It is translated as CASRSPGGEQYF.

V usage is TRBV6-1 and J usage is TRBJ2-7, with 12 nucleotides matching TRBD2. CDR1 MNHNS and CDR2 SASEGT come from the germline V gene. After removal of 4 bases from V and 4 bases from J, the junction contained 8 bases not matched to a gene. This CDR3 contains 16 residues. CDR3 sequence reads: CASSASTSGSSYEQYF. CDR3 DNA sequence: TGTGCCAGCAGTGCCTCGACTAGCGGGAGCTCGTACGAGCAGTACTTC.

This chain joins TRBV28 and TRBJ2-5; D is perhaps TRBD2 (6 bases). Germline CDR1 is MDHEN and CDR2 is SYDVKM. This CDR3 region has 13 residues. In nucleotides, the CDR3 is TGTACGGCGGCGGGATTCGCCGATTCGACCCAGTACTTC. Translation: CTAAGFADSTQYF.

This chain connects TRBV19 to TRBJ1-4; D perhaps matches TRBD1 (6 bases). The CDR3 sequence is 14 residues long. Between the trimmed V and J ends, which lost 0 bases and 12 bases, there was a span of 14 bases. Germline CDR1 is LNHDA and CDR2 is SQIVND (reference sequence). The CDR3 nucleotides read TGTGCCAGTAGTATAGATCCGGGGGGCGAAGAACTGTTTTTT. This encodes CASSIDPGGEELFF.

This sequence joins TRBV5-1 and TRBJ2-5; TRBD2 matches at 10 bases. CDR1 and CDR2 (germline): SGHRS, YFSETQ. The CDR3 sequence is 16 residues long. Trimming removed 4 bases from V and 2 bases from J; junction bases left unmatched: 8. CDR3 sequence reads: CASSPSGTSVQETQYF. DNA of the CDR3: TGCGCCAGCAGCCCTTCCGGGACTAGCGTTCAAGAGACCCAGTACTTC.

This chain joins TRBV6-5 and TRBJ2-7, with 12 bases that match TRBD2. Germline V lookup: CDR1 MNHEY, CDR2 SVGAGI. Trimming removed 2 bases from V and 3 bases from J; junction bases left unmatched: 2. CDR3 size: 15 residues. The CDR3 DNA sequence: TGTGCCAGCAGTTACCTAGCGGGAGGGAACTACGAGCAGTACTTC. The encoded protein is CASSYLAGGNYEQYF.

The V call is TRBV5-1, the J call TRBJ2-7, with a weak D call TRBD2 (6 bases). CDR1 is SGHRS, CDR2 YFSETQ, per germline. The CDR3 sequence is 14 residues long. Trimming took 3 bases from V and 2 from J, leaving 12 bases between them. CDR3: CASSYRGGTYEQYF. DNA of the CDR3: TGCGCCAGCAGCTACCGAGGAGGGACCTACGAGCAGTACTTC.

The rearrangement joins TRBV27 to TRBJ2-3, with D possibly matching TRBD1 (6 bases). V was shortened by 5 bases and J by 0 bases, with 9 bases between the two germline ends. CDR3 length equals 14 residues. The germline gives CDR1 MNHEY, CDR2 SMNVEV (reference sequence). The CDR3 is CASSRTASTDTQYF. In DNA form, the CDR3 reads TGTGCCAGCAGTAGGACAGCTAGCACAGATACGCAGTATTTT.

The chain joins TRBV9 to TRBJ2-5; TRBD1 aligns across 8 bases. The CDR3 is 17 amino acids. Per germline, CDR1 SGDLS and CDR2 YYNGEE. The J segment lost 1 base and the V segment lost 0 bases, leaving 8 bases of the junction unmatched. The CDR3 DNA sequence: TGTGCCAGCAGCGTAGGCCTGGACAGGGAAGGCCAAGAGACCCAGTACTTC. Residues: CASSVGLDREGQETQYF.

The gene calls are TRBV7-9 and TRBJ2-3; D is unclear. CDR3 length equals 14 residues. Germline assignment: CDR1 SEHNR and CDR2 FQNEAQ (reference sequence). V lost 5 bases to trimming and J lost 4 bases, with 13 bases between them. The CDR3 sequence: CASSPIFVPDTQYF. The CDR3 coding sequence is TGTGCCAGCAGCCCAATTTTTGTCCCAGATACGCAGTATTTT.

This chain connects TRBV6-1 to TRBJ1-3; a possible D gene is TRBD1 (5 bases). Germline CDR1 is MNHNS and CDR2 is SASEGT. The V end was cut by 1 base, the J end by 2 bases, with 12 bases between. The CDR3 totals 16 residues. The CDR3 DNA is TGTGCCAGCAGTGAAGGACAGACAACTCCTGGAAACACCATATATTTT. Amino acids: CASSEGQTTPGNTIYF.

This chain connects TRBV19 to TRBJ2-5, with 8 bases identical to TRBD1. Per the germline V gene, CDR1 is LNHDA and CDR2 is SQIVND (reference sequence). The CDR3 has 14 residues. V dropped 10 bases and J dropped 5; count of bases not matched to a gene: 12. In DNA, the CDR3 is TGTGCCACGGCAGACAGGGGTGGATGGGAGACCCAGTACTTC. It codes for CATADRGGWETQYF.

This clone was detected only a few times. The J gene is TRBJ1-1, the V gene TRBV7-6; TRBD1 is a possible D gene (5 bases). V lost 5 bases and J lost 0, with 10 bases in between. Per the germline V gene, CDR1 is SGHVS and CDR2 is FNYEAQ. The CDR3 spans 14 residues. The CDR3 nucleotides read TGTGCCAGCAGCCCCCGGGACTTGAACACTGAAGCTTTCTTT. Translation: CASSPRDLNTEAFF.

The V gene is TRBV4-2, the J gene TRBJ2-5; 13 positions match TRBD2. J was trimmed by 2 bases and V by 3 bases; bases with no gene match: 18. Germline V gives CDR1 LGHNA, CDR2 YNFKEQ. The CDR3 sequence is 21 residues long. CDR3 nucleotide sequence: TGTGCCAGCAGCCAGTATTTCTCCCCCCGACTAGCGGGAGGAATTCAAGAGACCCAGTACTTC. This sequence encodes CASSQYFSPRLAGGIQETQYF.

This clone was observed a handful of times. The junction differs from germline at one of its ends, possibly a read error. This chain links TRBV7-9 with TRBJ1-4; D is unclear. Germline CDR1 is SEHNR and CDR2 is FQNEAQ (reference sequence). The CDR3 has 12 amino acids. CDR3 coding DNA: TGTGCCAGCAGCTTAGATAACAGAGTTGAAATTTTT. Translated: CASSLDNRVEIF.

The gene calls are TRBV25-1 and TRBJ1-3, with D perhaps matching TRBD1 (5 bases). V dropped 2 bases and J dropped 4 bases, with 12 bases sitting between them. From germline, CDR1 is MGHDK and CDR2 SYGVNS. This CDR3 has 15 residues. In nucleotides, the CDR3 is TGTGCCAGCAGTGAACGGGGAGGGGTCGGAAACACCATATATTTT. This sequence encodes CASSERGGVGNTIYF.

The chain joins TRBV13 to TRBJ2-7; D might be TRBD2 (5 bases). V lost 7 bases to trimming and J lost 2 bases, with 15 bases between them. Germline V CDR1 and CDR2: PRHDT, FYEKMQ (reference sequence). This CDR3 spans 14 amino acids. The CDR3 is CASKRQIDPYEQYF. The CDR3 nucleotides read TGTGCCAGCAAGCGGCAGATTGACCCCTACGAGCAGTACTTC.

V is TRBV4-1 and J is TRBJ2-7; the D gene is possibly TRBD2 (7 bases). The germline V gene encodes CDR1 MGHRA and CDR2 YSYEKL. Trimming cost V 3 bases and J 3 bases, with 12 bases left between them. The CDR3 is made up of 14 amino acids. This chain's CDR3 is CASSQGRGYYEQYF. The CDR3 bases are TGCGCCAGCAGCCAGGGGAGGGGGTACTACGAGCAGTACTTC.

CDR3 sequence reads: CASSLPHGETEAFF. The CDR3 coding sequence is TGTGCCAGCAGCTTACCGCATGGGGAAACTGAAGCTTTCTTT. The V and J genes are TRBV7-8 and TRBJ1-1; D call uncertain. The CDR3 loop spans 14 amino acids. The germline CDR1 and CDR2 sequences are SGHVS and FQNEAQ. Deletions cut 2 bases from V and 5 bases from J, with 12 bases between. The full variable domain, rest sourced from reference TRBV7-8 and TRBJ1-1, is GAGVSQSPRYKVAKRGQDVALRCDPISGHVSLFWYQQALGQGPEFLTYFQNEAQLDKSGLPSDRFFAERPEGSVSTLKIQRTQQEDSAVYLCASSLPHGETEAFFGQGTRLTVV.

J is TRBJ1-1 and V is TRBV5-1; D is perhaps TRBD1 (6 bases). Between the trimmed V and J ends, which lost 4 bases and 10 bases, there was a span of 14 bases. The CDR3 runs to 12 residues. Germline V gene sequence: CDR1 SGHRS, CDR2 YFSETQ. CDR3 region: CASSPEGVAAFF. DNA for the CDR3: TGCGCCAGCAGCCCGGAGGGGGTGGCAGCTTTCTTT.

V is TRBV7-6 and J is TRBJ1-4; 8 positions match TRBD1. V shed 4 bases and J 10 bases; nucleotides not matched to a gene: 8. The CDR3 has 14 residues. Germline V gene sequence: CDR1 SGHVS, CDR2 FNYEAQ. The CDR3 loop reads CASSSTGAPGKLFF. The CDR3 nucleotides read TGTGCCAGCAGCTCGACAGGGGCGCCGGGAAAACTGTTTTTT. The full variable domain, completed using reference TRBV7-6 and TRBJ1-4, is GAGVSQSPRYKVTKRGQDVALRCDPISGHVSLYWYRQALGQGPEFLTYFNYEAQQDKSGLPNDRFSAERPEGSISTLTIQRTEQRDSAMYRCASSSTGAPGKLFFGSGTQLSVL.